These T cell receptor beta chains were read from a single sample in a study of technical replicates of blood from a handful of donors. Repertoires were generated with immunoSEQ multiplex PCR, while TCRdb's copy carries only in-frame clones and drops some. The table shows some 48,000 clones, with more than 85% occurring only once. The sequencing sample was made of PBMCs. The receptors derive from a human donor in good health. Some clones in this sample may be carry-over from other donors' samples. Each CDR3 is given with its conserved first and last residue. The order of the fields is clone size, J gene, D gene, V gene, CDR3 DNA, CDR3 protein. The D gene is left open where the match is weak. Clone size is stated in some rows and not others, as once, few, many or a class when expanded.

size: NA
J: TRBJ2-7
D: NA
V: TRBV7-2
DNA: TGTGCCAGCAGCTTCGGGGGAAGCTCCTACGAGCAGTACTTC
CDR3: CASSFGGSSYEQYF

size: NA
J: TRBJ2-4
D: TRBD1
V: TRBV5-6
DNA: TGTGCCAGCAGCCCGGACAGGGGCGTAGGGTACATTCAGTACTTC
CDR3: CASSPDRGVGYIQYF

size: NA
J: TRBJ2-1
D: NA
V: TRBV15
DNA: TGTGCCACCAGCAGAGATAGAGGGATAACCGTTGGGGAGTTCTTC
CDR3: CATSRDRGITVGEFF

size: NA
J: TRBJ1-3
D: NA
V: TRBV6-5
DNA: TGTGCCAGCAGTCGGAGCTCTGGAAACACCATATATTTT
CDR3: CASSRSSGNTIYF

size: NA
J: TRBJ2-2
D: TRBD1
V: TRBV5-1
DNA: TGCGCCAGTCAGGGGACAGCAGACACCGGGGAGCTGTTTTTT
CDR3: CASQGTADTGELFF

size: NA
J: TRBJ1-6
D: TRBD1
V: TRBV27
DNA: TGTGCCAGCAGGACCGGGACAGGTCCCTCTCCCCTCCACTTT
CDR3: CASRTGTGPSPLHF

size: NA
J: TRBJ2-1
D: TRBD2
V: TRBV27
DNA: TGTGCCAGCAGCCAAGGGGAGACTAGCGGGTGGGGTGAGCAGTTCTTC
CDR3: CASSQGETSGWGEQFF

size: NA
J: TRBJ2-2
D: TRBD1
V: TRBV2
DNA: TGTGCCAGCACCGGACAGGGAAGGACCGGGGAGCTGTTTTTT
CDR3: CASTGQGRTGELFF

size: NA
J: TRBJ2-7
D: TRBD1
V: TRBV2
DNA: TGTGCCAGCAGTCCCGGACAGGTCTACGAGCAGTACTTC
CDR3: CASSPGQVYEQYF

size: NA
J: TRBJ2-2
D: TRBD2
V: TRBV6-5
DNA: TGTGCCAGCGCACTAGCGGGGGTCGGGGAGCTGTTTTTT
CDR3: CASALAGVGELFF

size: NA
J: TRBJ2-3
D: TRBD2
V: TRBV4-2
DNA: TGTGCCAGCAGCCCCGGGGAGAGTAGCGGGGGGGCAGATACGCAGTATTTT
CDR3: CASSPGESSGGADTQYF

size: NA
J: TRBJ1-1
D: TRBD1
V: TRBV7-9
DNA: TGTGCCAGCAGCTTTGGGACAGGGGTCGCTGAAGCTTTCTTT
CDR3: CASSFGTGVAEAFF

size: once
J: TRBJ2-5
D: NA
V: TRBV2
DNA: TGTGCCAGCACCCTTTCCTCGAGAGGGCTAGCAATGCGTTTGAGCGAGACCCAGTACTTC
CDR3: CASTLSSRGLAMRLSETQYF

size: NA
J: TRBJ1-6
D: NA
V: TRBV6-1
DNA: TGTGCCAGCACCTTAGGACAGACTTATAATTCACCCCTCCACTTT
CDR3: CASTLGQTYNSPLHF

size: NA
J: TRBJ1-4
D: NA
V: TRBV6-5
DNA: TGTGCCAGCACCCCCTCCGGGCAGGGAGGTGAAAAACTGTTTTTT
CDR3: CASTPSGQGGEKLFF

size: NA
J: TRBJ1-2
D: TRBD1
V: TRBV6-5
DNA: TGTGCCAGCTTCTCACAAGGGACAGGGGTTTATGGCTACACCTTC
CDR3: CASFSQGTGVYGYTF

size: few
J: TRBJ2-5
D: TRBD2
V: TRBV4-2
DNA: TGTGCCAGCAGCCAAGATAGGGGCGGGGGGGGAGAGACCCAGTACTTC
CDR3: CASSQDRGGGGETQYF

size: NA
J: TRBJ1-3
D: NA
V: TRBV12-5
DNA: TGTGCTAGTGGTTTGGGGCAGGGTTGGGACACCATATATTTT
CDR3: CASGLGQGWDTIYF

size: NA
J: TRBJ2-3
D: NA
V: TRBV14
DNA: TGTGCCAGCAGCCAAGGACCTAACCGGGGGCAGTATTTT
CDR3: CASSQGPNRGQYF

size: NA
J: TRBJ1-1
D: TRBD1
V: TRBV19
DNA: TGTGCCAGTAGTTGGACAGGGGGCGAGGGTGAAGCTTTCTTT
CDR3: CASSWTGGEGEAFF

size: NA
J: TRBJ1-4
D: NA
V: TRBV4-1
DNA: TGCGCCAGCAGCCAAGATCGATTCAGGGAGGGAGAAAAACTGTTTTTT
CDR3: CASSQDRFREGEKLFF

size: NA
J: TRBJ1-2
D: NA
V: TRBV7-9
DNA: TGTGCCAGCAGCATAAACGTCGGAGAGAACTATGGCTACACCTTC
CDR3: CASSINVGENYGYTF

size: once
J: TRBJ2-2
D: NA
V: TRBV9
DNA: TGTGCCAGCAGCCCAATACTGCCCGCCGGGGAGCTGTTTTTT
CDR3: CASSPILPAGELFF

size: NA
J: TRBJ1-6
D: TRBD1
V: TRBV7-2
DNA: TGTGCCAGCAGAGAAACAGGGGTCGCCTATAATTCACCCCTCCACTTT
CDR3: CASRETGVAYNSPLHF

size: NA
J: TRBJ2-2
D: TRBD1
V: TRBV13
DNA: TGTGCCAGCAGATCCCTTTCCAGGACAGGGGGCTCAGGGGAGCTGTTTTTT
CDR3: CASRSLSRTGGSGELFF

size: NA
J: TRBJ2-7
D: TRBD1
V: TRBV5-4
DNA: TGTGCCAGCAGCTACAACAGGGGGAGGTACGAGCAGTACTTC
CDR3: CASSYNRGRYEQYF

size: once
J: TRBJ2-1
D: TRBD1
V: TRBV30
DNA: TGTGCCTGGACTAGGACCTTCGGGACAGGAGACTACAATGAGCAGTTCTTC
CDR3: CAWTRTFGTGDYNEQFF

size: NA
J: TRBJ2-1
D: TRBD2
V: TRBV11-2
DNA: TGTGCCAGCAGCCCACAACTAGCGGGGGGATACAATGAGCAGTTCTTC
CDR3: CASSPQLAGGYNEQFF

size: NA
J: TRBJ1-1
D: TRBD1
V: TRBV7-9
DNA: TGTGCCAGCCGGGGACAGGCGGGGGTAGGCACTGAAGCTTTCTTT
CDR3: CASRGQAGVGTEAFF

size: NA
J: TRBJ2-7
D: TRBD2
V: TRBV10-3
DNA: TGTGCCATCAGTTCCTCCGGGACTAGTTACGAGCAGTACTTC
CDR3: CAISSSGTSYEQYF

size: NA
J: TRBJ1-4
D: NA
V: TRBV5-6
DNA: TGTGCCAGCAGCTTTGGGACTCTACCCGAAAAACTGTTTTTT
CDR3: CASSFGTLPEKLFF

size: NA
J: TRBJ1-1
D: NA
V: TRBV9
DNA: TGTGCCAGCGTGGCGGGGGCGTTGATGAACACTGAAGCTTTCTTT
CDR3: CASVAGALMNTEAFF

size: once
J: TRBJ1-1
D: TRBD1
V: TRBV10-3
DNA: TGTGCCATCAGTGGAGACAGGGGCGGGAGAGAAGCTTTCTTT
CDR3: CAISGDRGGREAFF

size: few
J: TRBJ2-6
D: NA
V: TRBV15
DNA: TGTGCCACCAGCAGAGATGGGGCCTCTGGGGCCAACGTCCTGACTTTC
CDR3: CATSRDGASGANVLTF

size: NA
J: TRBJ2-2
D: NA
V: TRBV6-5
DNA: TGTGCCAGCTCCCGATTTGGTGAGAGAACCGGGGAGCTGTTTTTT
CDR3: CASSRFGERTGELFF

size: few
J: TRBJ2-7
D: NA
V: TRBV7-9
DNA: TGTGCCAGCAGCTTAGGTAGGGGCTACGAGCAGTACTTC
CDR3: CASSLGRGYEQYF

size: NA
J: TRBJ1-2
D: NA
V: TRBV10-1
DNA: TGCGCCAGCAGGGGGGGAGGGAATTATGGCTACACCTTC
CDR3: CASRGGGNYGYTF

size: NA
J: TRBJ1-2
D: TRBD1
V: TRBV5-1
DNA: TGCGCCAGCAGCCAGACAGGGGCCTATGGCTACACCTTC
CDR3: CASSQTGAYGYTF

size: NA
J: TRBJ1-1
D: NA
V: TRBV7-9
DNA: TGTGCCAGCAGGTCAGGGTATTCAAACACTGAAGCTTTCTTT
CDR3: CASRSGYSNTEAFF

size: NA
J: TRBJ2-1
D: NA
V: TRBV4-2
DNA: TGTGCCAGCAGCCAAGATTTGTCGTCCGTCAATGAGCAGTTCTTC
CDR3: CASSQDLSSVNEQFF

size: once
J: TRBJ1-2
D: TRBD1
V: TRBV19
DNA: TGTGCCAGTAGTATAGTGGGACAGGGAAACTATGGCTACACCTTC
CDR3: CASSIVGQGNYGYTF

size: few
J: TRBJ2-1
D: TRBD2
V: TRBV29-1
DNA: TGCAGCGTTGACCGTTTAGCGGGACCGTACAATGAGCAGTTCTTC
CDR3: CSVDRLAGPYNEQFF

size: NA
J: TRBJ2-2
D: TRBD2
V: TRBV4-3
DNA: TGCGCCAGCAGCCAAGAGGGACTAGCGGGGTTTGGGGGGGAGCTGTTTTTT
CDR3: CASSQEGLAGFGGELFF